A selection of T cell receptor beta chains follows, all from one sample in a study of response to subunit inactivated influenza vaccine. TCRdb fed the RT-PCR reads into MiXCR, producing one record per CDR3 protein. The top ten hold less than 9% of the sample, which has hundreds of thousands of distinct CDR3 sequences, 14% seen once. Here the sequenced sample was PBMCs from blood, taken 14 to 15 days before vaccination. The receptors were gathered from a middle-aged man who received an inactivated influenza vaccine. Each CDR3 is given with its conserved first and last residue. The D gene is left open where the match is weak. Size values are once, few and many counts, or a class for expanded clones, and some rows have none.

clone_size: -
j_call: TRBJ2-5
d_call: -
v_call: TRBV29-1
cdr3_nt: TGCAGCGGCCAGGGTCCGGAGACCCAGTACTTC
cdr3_aa: CSGQGPETQYF

clone_size: -
j_call: TRBJ2-7
d_call: TRBD1
v_call: TRBV5-1
cdr3_nt: TGCGCCAGCAGCCCGTCAACAGGGGGCATCGGATACGAGCAGTACTTC
cdr3_aa: CASSPSTGGIGYEQYF

clone_size: many
j_call: TRBJ1-2
d_call: TRBD1
v_call: TRBV12-3/TRBV12-4
cdr3_nt: TGTGCCAGCAGTCCCTACAGGGGGAGGGACTATGGCTACACCTTC
cdr3_aa: CASSPYRGRDYGYTF

clone_size: many
j_call: TRBJ2-7
d_call: TRBD1
v_call: TRBV5-1
cdr3_nt: TGCGCCAGCAGCTTAACGGGACAGGGCTACGAGCAGTACTTC
cdr3_aa: CASSLTGQGYEQYF

clone_size: -
j_call: TRBJ2-1
d_call: TRBD2
v_call: TRBV5-1
cdr3_nt: TGCGCCAGCAGCTTTTTGTGGGAGGGCCCGGATGAGCAGTTCTTC
cdr3_aa: CASSFLWEGPDEQFF

clone_size: -
j_call: TRBJ2-1
d_call: -
v_call: TRBV4-3
cdr3_nt: TGCGCCAGCAGCCAAGATCCGGGGGTGGCCTACAAAGAGCAGTTCTTC
cdr3_aa: CASSQDPGVAYKEQFF

clone_size: few
j_call: TRBJ2-2
d_call: -
v_call: TRBV6-5
cdr3_nt: TGTGCCAGCGGCTTGACTCAAGGGATCACCGGGGAGCTGTTTTTT
cdr3_aa: CASGLTQGITGELFF

clone_size: -
j_call: TRBJ2-1
d_call: TRBD2
v_call: TRBV6-2/TRBV6-3
cdr3_nt: TGTGCCAGCAGTTACGGGGCTAGCGGGATTGAGCAGTTCTTC
cdr3_aa: CASSYGASGIEQFF

clone_size: -
j_call: TRBJ2-3
d_call: -
v_call: TRBV9
cdr3_nt: TGTGCCAGCAGCGCCCAGGTCGATAGCACAGATACGCAGTATTTT
cdr3_aa: CASSAQVDSTDTQYF

clone_size: few
j_call: TRBJ2-1
d_call: -
v_call: TRBV7-2
cdr3_nt: TGTGCCAGCAGCTTAGGTAGAGGCGAGCAGTTCTTC
cdr3_aa: CASSLGRGEQFF

clone_size: -
j_call: TRBJ2-1
d_call: -
v_call: TRBV6-2/TRBV6-3
cdr3_nt: TGTGCCAGCAGTTACCGGCAGGGATACGGCCGTGAGCAGTTCTTC
cdr3_aa: CASSYRQGYGREQFF

clone_size: few
j_call: TRBJ1-1
d_call: -
v_call: TRBV2
cdr3_nt: TGTGCCAGCAGTGAATTCTCGGGGGGCACTGAAGCTTTCTTT
cdr3_aa: CASSEFSGGTEAFF

clone_size: -
j_call: TRBJ2-6
d_call: -
v_call: TRBV7-9
cdr3_nt: TGTGCCAGCAGCCGATCGGGGCCAGGGGCCAACGTCCTGACTTTC
cdr3_aa: CASSRSGPGANVLTF

clone_size: -
j_call: TRBJ1-2
d_call: TRBD1
v_call: TRBV5-1
cdr3_nt: TGCGCCAGCAGCCACAATACAGGGGGCGCCTCCTATGGCTACACCTTC
cdr3_aa: CASSHNTGGASYGYTF

clone_size: -
j_call: TRBJ1-1
d_call: TRBD1
v_call: TRBV29-1
cdr3_nt: TGCAGCCGGGCCGGGGACAGGCTGATTGCGTACACTGAAGCTTTCTTT
cdr3_aa: CSRAGDRLIAYTEAFF

clone_size: few
j_call: TRBJ2-1
d_call: -
v_call: TRBV5-1
cdr3_nt: TGCGCCAGCAGCTTAGAGCGGCGGTACGGGAATGAGCAGTTCTTC
cdr3_aa: CASSLERRYGNEQFF

clone_size: -
j_call: TRBJ2-7
d_call: -
v_call: TRBV20-1
cdr3_nt: TGCAGTGCTAGACAACTAGTTCCCGAGCAGTACTTC
cdr3_aa: CSARQLVPEQYF

clone_size: many
j_call: TRBJ2-1
d_call: -
v_call: TRBV11-2
cdr3_nt: TGTGCCAGCAGGCAGGGGATAATGAGACATGAGCAGTTCTTC
cdr3_aa: CASRQGIMRHEQFF

clone_size: few
j_call: TRBJ2-4
d_call: -
v_call: TRBV23-1
cdr3_nt: TGCGCCAGTTTGGACAGCTCCGGGGACAAAAACATTCAGTACTTC
cdr3_aa: CASLDSSGDKNIQYF

clone_size: -
j_call: TRBJ2-5
d_call: TRBD2
v_call: TRBV6-2/TRBV6-3
cdr3_nt: TGTGCCAGCAGACCGATAGCGGGAGCCCAAGAGACCCAGTACTTC
cdr3_aa: CASRPIAGAQETQYF

clone_size: few
j_call: TRBJ2-3
d_call: -
v_call: TRBV7-8
cdr3_nt: TGTGCCAGCAGCTCCCTGGCATCGGGGAACACAGATACGCAGTATTTT
cdr3_aa: CASSSLASGNTDTQYF

clone_size: many
j_call: TRBJ2-1
d_call: TRBD2
v_call: TRBV28
cdr3_nt: TGTGCCAGCAGACCCCGAACCCTAGCGGGGTCCTACAATGAGCAGTTCTTC
cdr3_aa: CASRPRTLAGSYNEQFF

clone_size: -
j_call: TRBJ2-1
d_call: TRBD1
v_call: TRBV18
cdr3_nt: TGTGCCAGCTCACCATCAGGGGGCATTTACAGTGGGAATGAGCAGTTCTTC
cdr3_aa: CASSPSGGIYSGNEQFF

clone_size: many
j_call: TRBJ2-1
d_call: -
v_call: TRBV7-8
cdr3_nt: TGTGCCAGCAGCTCCCGCCGGGGTTACGGCTACAATGAGCAGTTCTTC
cdr3_aa: CASSSRRGYGYNEQFF

clone_size: many
j_call: TRBJ2-1
d_call: TRBD1
v_call: TRBV4-1
cdr3_nt: TGCGCCAGCAGCCAAGGGTGGGACAGGGGCTCCGCACGGTATGAGCAGTTCTTC
cdr3_aa: CASSQGWDRGSARYEQFF

clone_size: few
j_call: TRBJ1-2
d_call: -
v_call: TRBV19
cdr3_nt: TGTGCCAGTAGTATAGATCCGCCGGGACTTCATGGCTACACCTTC
cdr3_aa: CASSIDPPGLHGYTF

clone_size: few
j_call: TRBJ2-7
d_call: -
v_call: TRBV7-9
cdr3_nt: TGTGCCAGCAGCTCCGGTTTGGTCTGGGGACTCTACGAGCAGTACTTC
cdr3_aa: CASSSGLVWGLYEQYF

clone_size: -
j_call: TRBJ1-6
d_call: TRBD1
v_call: TRBV2
cdr3_nt: TGTGCCAGCAGTCGCCAACGGGACAGCCTCAATTCACCCCTCCACTTT
cdr3_aa: CASSRQRDSLNSPLHF

clone_size: few
j_call: TRBJ2-3
d_call: -
v_call: TRBV6-5
cdr3_nt: TGTGCCAGCAGTTACTCGTACACTAGCTCAGATACGCAGTATTTT
cdr3_aa: CASSYSYTSSDTQYF

clone_size: -
j_call: TRBJ1-1
d_call: TRBD1
v_call: TRBV5-1
cdr3_nt: TGCGCCAGCAGCTTGAGGTCCGGGACAGGGAACACTGAAGCTTTCTTT
cdr3_aa: CASSLRSGTGNTEAFF